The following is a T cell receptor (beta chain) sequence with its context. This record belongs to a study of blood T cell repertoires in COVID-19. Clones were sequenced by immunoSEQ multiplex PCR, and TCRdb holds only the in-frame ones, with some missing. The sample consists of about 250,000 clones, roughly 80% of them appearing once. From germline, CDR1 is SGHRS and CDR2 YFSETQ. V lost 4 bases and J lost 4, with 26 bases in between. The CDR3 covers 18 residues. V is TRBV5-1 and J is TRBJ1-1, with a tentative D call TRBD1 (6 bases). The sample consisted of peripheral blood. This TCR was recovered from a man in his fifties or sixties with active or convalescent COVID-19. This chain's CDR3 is CASSRMGRGRGSSTEAFF. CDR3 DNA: TGCGCCAGCAGCAGAATGGGCAGGGGTCGGGGCAGTAGCACTGAAGCTTTCTTT.